A single sample is the source of the 29 T cell receptor beta chains below, sequenced in a study of T cell changes during pregnancy in multiple sclerosis. The table came from immunoSEQ multiplex PCR; TCRdb's copy has only in-frame clones and leaves some out. This table has roughly 51,000 clones, 85% to 95% appearing once. Source: CD8+ T cells from peripheral blood mononuclear cells, taken before pregnancy. All receptors derive from a female donor with multiple sclerosis, enrolled in a pregnancy study.

The CDR3 DNA is TGCGCCAGCAGCTTGTTTTCTCCGGGACAGGGATATTTAGGCACTGAAGCTTTCTTT. Translated: CASSLFSPGQGYLGTEAFF. The chain employs TRBV5-1 and TRBJ1-1, with 9 bases identical to TRBD1. Germline V lookup: CDR1 SGHRS, CDR2 YFSETQ. The trim removed 1 base at V and 4 bases at J, leaving 17 bases unmatched. This CDR3 is built from 19 residues.

The V and J genes are TRBV30 and TRBJ2-7, with D possibly being TRBD1 (5 bases). CDR1 GTSNPN and CDR2 SVGIG come from the germline V gene (reference sequence). The CDR3 runs 15 residues. The V gene lost 4 bases and the J gene lost 1 base, with 17 bases spanning the gap. The CDR3 reads CAWIGEQVNSYEQYF. CDR3 DNA sequence: TGTGCCTGGATTGGGGAACAGGTAAATTCCTACGAGCAGTACTTC.

This chain links TRBV27 with TRBJ2-3; 12 bases line up with TRBD2. The CDR3 sequence is 17 residues long. V trimming: 6 bases; J trimming: 5 bases; junction bases outside the gene matches: 12. The germline V gene encodes CDR1 MNHEY and CDR2 SMNVEV (reference sequence). The chain's CDR3 is CASSLIPSGRDKDTQYF. The CDR3 nucleotides read TGTGCCAGCAGCTTGATCCCTAGCGGGAGGGACAAAGATACGCAGTATTTT.

V and J are TRBV10-3 and TRBJ2-5; 9 positions agree with TRBD1. The CDR3 sequence is 16 residues long. Germline V CDR1 and CDR2: ENHRY, SYGVKD. Unmatched junction bases numbered 11, after V lost 4 bases and J lost 5 bases. Written as DNA, the CDR3 is TGTGCCATCAGTGCACCGGACAGGGGTGTCGGGGAGACCCAGTACTTC. Protein sequence: CAISAPDRGVGETQYF.

The CDR3 is CASNPGTSYNEQFF. As DNA, the CDR3 is TGTGCCAGCAATCCGGGAACCAGCTACAATGAGCAGTTCTTC. V usage is TRBV2 and J usage is TRBJ2-1, with TRBD2 as a possible D gene (5 bases). V dropped 7 bases and J dropped 3 bases, with 13 bases sitting between them. The length of the CDR3 is 14 residues. Germline CDR1 SNHLY, CDR2 FYNNEI.

DNA for the CDR3: TGTGCCAGCAGCGCGGAACTAAGCTCCTACAATGAGCAGTTCTTC. Translating it yields CASSAELSSYNEQFF. The chain recombines TRBV5-4 with TRBJ2-1; D unresolved. Trimming cost V 4 bases and J 0 bases, with 11 bases left between them. Germline lookup yields CDR1 SGHNT and CDR2 YYREEE (reference sequence). The CDR3 extends over 15 amino acids.

The V gene is TRBV5-5, the J gene TRBJ1-4, with 9 positions matching TRBD1. The length of the CDR3 is 15 residues. Germline V gene sequence: CDR1 SGHKS, CDR2 YYEKEE (reference sequence). V trimming: 7 bases; J trimming: 4 bases; junction bases outside the gene matches: 8. CDR3 loop: CASGRRTGVNEKLFF. The CDR3 coding sequence is TGTGCCAGCGGCCGAAGGACAGGGGTTAATGAAAAACTGTTTTTT.

The rearrangement joins TRBV4-3 to TRBJ2-7; D is perhaps TRBD2 (7 bases). Per the germline V gene, CDR1 is LGHNA and CDR2 is YSLEER. V shed 5 bases and J shed 6 bases, with 17 bases lying between them. This CDR3 spans 14 amino acids. In DNA form, the CDR3 reads TGCGCCAGCAGCTCGGGGAGGGGGGCTGGCGAGCAGTACTTC. Translating it yields CASSSGRGAGEQYF.

This clone showed up just once. The gene calls are TRBV5-8 and TRBJ2-7, with D perhaps TRBD1 (6 bases). With 0 bases removed from V and 3 bases from J, the gap between germline ends came to 16 bases. Germline CDR1 is SGHTS and CDR2 is YDEGEE. CDR3 length: 16 residues. CDR3: CASSLGAWTEYYEQYF. The DNA of the CDR3 is TGTGCCAGCAGCTTGGGAGCGTGGACAGAGTACTACGAGCAGTACTTC.

CDR3 region: CASSPGSPYEQYF. CDR3 nucleotide sequence: TGCGCCAGCAGCCCGGGTTCCCCCTACGAGCAGTACTTC. The rearrangement links TRBV4-1 to TRBJ2-7; D remains ambiguous. Looked up from germline, CDR1 is MGHRA and CDR2 is YSYEKL. V was shortened by 4 bases and J by 2 bases, with 9 bases between the two germline ends. The CDR3 has 13 residues.

The chain couples TRBV9 to TRBJ2-1; 11 bases are a match to TRBD2. The CDR3 totals 16 residues. The germline V gene has CDR1 SGDLS and CDR2 YYNGEE. The ends lost 3 bases at V and 4 bases at J; junction bases unmatched: 6. The CDR3 is CASSDPLAGAYNEQFF. In nucleotides, the CDR3 is TGTGCCAGCAGCGACCCACTAGCGGGAGCTTACAATGAGCAGTTCTTC.

This clone is deemed medium-sized. The genes are TRBV27 and TRBJ1-4, with 11 bases identical to TRBD1. CDR3 length: 15 residues. With V trimmed by 8 bases and J by 5 bases, 7 bases remained unmatched. Germline CDR1 reads MNHEY; CDR2 reads SMNVEV (reference sequence). This CDR3 reads CASEARTGGNEKLFF. The CDR3 coding sequence is TGTGCCAGCGAAGCCCGGACAGGGGGCAATGAAAAACTGTTTTTT. Full variable domain (remainder filled in from reference TRBV27 and TRBJ1-4): EAQVTQNPRYLITVTGKKLTVTCSQNMNHEYMSWYRQDPGLGLRQIYYSMNVEVTDKGDVPEGYKVSRKEKRNFPLILESPSPNQTSLYFCASEARTGGNEKLFFGSGTQLSVL.

In nucleotides, the CDR3 is TGTGCCAGCAGTTTAGAAGCAGGGGCCTACGAGCAGTACTTC. It is translated as CASSLEAGAYEQYF. The chain recombines TRBV27 with TRBJ2-7; maybe TRBD1 (6 bases). CDR1 MNHEY and CDR2 SMNVEV come from the germline V gene (reference sequence). V was clipped by 2 bases and J by 2 bases, with 10 bases between them. The CDR3 contains 14 residues.

The rearrangement links TRBV27 to TRBJ2-7; 7 nucleotides agree with TRBD1. Trimming removed 2 bases from V and 2 bases from J; junction bases left unmatched: 3. CDR1 is MNHEY, CDR2 SMNVEV, per germline (reference sequence). This CDR3 contains 14 residues. The CDR3 region is CASSLQGTAYEQYF. The CDR3 nucleotides are TGTGCCAGCAGTTTACAGGGGACAGCCTACGAGCAGTACTTC.

The chain recombines TRBV1 with TRBJ1-5. TRBV1 is assigned pseudogene status. The CDR3 has 16 residues. In DNA form, the CDR3 reads TGCACCAGCAGCCAAGAGGCGGGGCTGGGCAATCAGCCCCAGCATTTT. Protein sequence: CTSSQEAGLGNQPQHF.

The CDR3 nucleotides read TGTGCCTGGAGTCAGGGGCCTCAAGAGACCCAGTACTTC. Translation gives CAWSQGPQETQYF. The chain recombines TRBV30 with TRBJ2-5; tentative D call: TRBD1 (6 bases). Germline loops: CDR1 GTSNPN, CDR2 SVGIG (reference sequence). The CDR3 covers 13 residues. Trimming removed 2 bases from V and 2 bases from J, with 9 bases in between. The variable domain in full, with the rest retrieved from reference TRBV30 and TRBJ2-5, is SQTIHQWPATLVQPVGSPLSLECTVEGTSNPNLYWYRQAAGRGLQLLFYSVGIGQISSEVPQNLSASRPQDRQFILSSKKLLLSDSGFYLCAWSQGPQETQYFGPGTRLLVL.

The chain couples TRBV4-2 to TRBJ2-7; 8 nucleotides match TRBD2. The V segment lost 0 bases and the J segment 0 bases; nucleotides outside the gene matches: 1. Per the germline V gene, CDR1 is LGHNA and CDR2 is YNFKEQ. The CDR3 is made up of 15 amino acids. Written as DNA, the CDR3 is TGTGCCAGCAGCCAAGAAAGCGGGAGCTCCTACGAGCAGTACTTC. It encodes CASSQESGSSYEQYF.

The chain is built from TRBV5-4 and TRBJ2-2; D is possibly TRBD2 (5 bases). Trimming took 6 bases from V and 0 from J, leaving 9 bases between them. In germline, CDR1 is SGHNT, CDR2 YYREEE (reference sequence). This CDR3 contains 14 residues. CDR3 protein: CASKADTNTGELFF. CDR3 DNA sequence: TGTGCCAGCAAAGCGGATACGAACACCGGGGAGCTGTTTTTT.

This clone was detected only once. The rearrangement links TRBV7-2 to TRBJ1-5; D remains unclear. The V gene lost 3 bases and the J gene lost 4 bases, with 10 bases spanning the gap. The CDR3 sequence is 14 residues long. Germline V gene lookup returns CDR1 SGHTA and CDR2 FQGNSA. The CDR3 loop is CASSFYRTNQPQHF. CDR3 DNA sequence: TGTGCCAGCAGCTTTTATCGAACTAATCAGCCCCAGCATTTT.

V gene TRBV5-1 combines with J gene TRBJ2-1, with D possibly TRBD2 on 5 matching bases. The CDR3 sequence is 14 residues long. Germline CDR1 and CDR2: SGHRS and YFSETQ. Trimming took off 4 bases at V and 5 bases at J, with 13 bases between the two ends. In nucleotides, the CDR3 is TGCGCCAGCAGCCCACTAGGATTTGACAATGAGCAGTTCTTC. This codes for CASSPLGFDNEQFF.

The chain couples TRBV7-2 to TRBJ2-7, with 9 bases aligning to TRBD1. V shed 5 bases and J 3 bases; nucleotides not matched to a gene: 8. This CDR3 has 15 residues. In germline, CDR1 is SGHTA, CDR2 FQGNSA. CDR3 sequence (DNA): TGTGCCAGCAGCGCGTATCCGGGACAGGGCTACGAGCAGTACTTC. Translated, it gives CASSAYPGQGYEQYF.

This sequence joins TRBV29-1 and TRBJ2-7, with TRBD1 matching 10 bases. Trimming cost V 6 bases and J 4 bases; bases outside gene matches: 6. CDR1 SQVTM and CDR2 ANQGSEA come from the germline V gene. The CDR3 covers 13 residues. This CDR3 reads CSVPGQGFYEQYF. The CDR3 DNA reads as TGCAGCGTCCCGGGACAGGGGTTTTACGAGCAGTACTTC.

This chain links TRBV27 with TRBJ2-3; D might be TRBD1 (6 bases). V lost 8 bases, J lost 4 bases, and 19 bases lay in between. The CDR3 is 15 residues long. From germline, CDR1 is MNHEY and CDR2 SMNVEV (reference sequence). CDR3 sequence (DNA): TGTGCCAGCCGGATCCACAGGGAGTTCCCAGATACGCAGTATTTT. It encodes CASRIHREFPDTQYF.

CDR3 bases: TGTGCCAGTAGTTTAGCGGGAGGGCTCTACAATGAGCAGTTCTTC. Encoded protein: CASSLAGGLYNEQFF. The chain is built from TRBV19 and TRBJ2-1, with 11 bases that match TRBD2. The V gene's germline CDR1 is LNHDA and CDR2 SQIVND (reference sequence). V gave up 5 bases and J gave up 3 bases; unmatched junction bases: 3. The CDR3 spans 15 residues.

This clone was detected once. The chain combines TRBV30 with TRBJ2-1; possible D gene TRBD1, 5 bases. Trimming removed 1 base from V and 10 bases from J, with 17 bases in between. Germline CDR1 is GTSNPN and CDR2 is SVGIG (reference sequence). The CDR3 loop spans 14 amino acids. CDR3 residues: CAWSGGQGSQEQFF. The CDR3 bases are TGTGCCTGGAGTGGTGGGCAGGGCTCACAGGAGCAGTTCTTC. Supplemented by reference TRBV30 and TRBJ2-1, the full variable domain reads SQTIHQWPATLVQPVGSPLSLECTVEGTSNPNLYWYRQAAGRGLQLLFYSVGIGQISSEVPQNLSASRPQDRQFILSSKKLLLSDSGFYLCAWSGGQGSQEQFFGPGTRLTVL.

This chain uses TRBV2 with TRBJ2-7; 14 positions agree with TRBD2. This CDR3 has 14 amino acids. Per germline, CDR1 SNHLY and CDR2 FYNNEI. The ends lost 4 bases at V and 8 bases at J; junction bases unmatched: 4. The CDR3 protein is CASSGGTSGRKQYF. CDR3 nucleotide sequence: TGTGCCAGCAGTGGGGGGACTAGCGGGAGAAAGCAGTACTTC.

The V and J genes are TRBV6-5 and TRBJ1-1; D is ambiguous. This CDR3 region has 13 residues. V was trimmed by 0 bases and J by 6 bases, leaving 8 bases between them. From germline, CDR1 is MNHEY and CDR2 SVGAGI. The DNA of the CDR3 is TGTGCCAGCAGTTACTCGATAACAGCTGAAGCTTTCTTT. This encodes CASSYSITAEAFF.

This sequence joins TRBV11-2 and TRBJ2-5; 10 bases match TRBD2. V was clipped by 5 bases and J by 0 bases; unmatched bases: 9. Per the germline V gene, CDR1 is SGHAT and CDR2 is FQNNGV. This CDR3 is 17 amino acids long. This CDR3 reads CASSEPQREGNQETQYF. In DNA, the CDR3 is TGTGCCAGCAGCGAACCACAGCGGGAGGGGAACCAAGAGACCCAGTACTTC.

The chain is built from TRBV15 and TRBJ2-1; weak D call: TRBD2 (7 bases). This CDR3 has 15 residues. Trimming took off 1 base at V and 4 bases at J, with 11 bases between the two ends. Germline V lookup: CDR1 LNHNV, CDR2 YYDKDF (reference sequence). The CDR3 here is CATSRVRGGYNEQFF. The CDR3 nucleotides are TGTGCCACCAGCAGAGTGAGGGGGGGTTACAATGAGCAGTTCTTC.